The rows below give T cell receptor beta chains drawn from one sample of a study of neurological immune-mediated disorders. TCRdb processed the 5' RACE reads anew with MiXCR; each CDR3 protein has one entry. The sample holds around 130,000 distinct CDR3 sequences; roughly 3.2% are singletons and the top ten take over 1%. Sequencing used PBMCs. Receptor source: a woman between 25 and 40 years old with multiple sclerosis. CDR3s include the opening cysteine and the closing phenylalanine or tryptophan. The D gene is left open where the match is weak. Clone size is shown for a subset of rows, as once, few, many or a class of expanded clone.

clone_size	d_call	v_call	j_call	cdr3_aa	cdr3_nt
many	-	TRBV20-1	TRBJ1-1	CSAGGWIGRDSTEAFF	TGCAGTGCTGGGGGATGGATAGGCAGGGATAGCACTGAAGCTTTCTTT
many	TRBD1	TRBV4-3	TRBJ2-1	CASSQAAGQGILNEQFF	TGCGCCAGCAGCCAAGCGGCGGGACAGGGAATTCTAAATGAGCAGTTCTTC
medium-sized	-	TRBV5-1	TRBJ2-2	CASSRDLYTGELFF	TGCGCCAGCTCCCGGGACCTCTACACCGGGGAGCTGTTTTTT
many	-	TRBV28	TRBJ2-7	CASSLGHSSIEQYF	TGTGCCAGCAGTCTGGGACACAGTTCTATCGAGCAGTACTTC
many	TRBD2	TRBV7-8	TRBJ2-7	CASSLDQLAGGSYEQYF	TGTGCCAGCAGCTTAGATCAACTAGCGGGAGGGTCCTACGAGCAGTACTTC
many	TRBD2	TRBV5-8	TRBJ2-4	CASSLGTSFSKNIQYF	TGTGCCAGCAGCTTGGGGACTAGTTTTTCCAAAAACATTCAGTACTTC
-	TRBD1	TRBV12-3/TRBV12-4	TRBJ1-2	CASSSGQGLNYGYTF	TGTGCCAGCAGTTCCGGACAGGGACTTAACTATGGCTACACCTTC
many	-	TRBV6-5	TRBJ2-6	CASSSTRGSGANVLTF	TGTGCCAGCAGTTCCACTAGGGGGTCTGGGGCCAACGTCCTGACTTTC
many	TRBD1	TRBV20-1	TRBJ2-7	CSAWTGDSYEQYF	TGCAGTGCTTGGACAGGGGATTCCTACGAGCAGTACTTC
many	-	TRBV20-1	TRBJ2-5	CSARDPAPAQETQYF	TGCAGTGCTAGAGACCCCGCGCCCGCCCAAGAGACCCAGTACTTC
-	-	TRBV29-1	TRBJ2-7	CSVEEYYEQYF	TGCAGCGTTGAAGAGTACTACGAGCAGTACTTC
many	TRBD1	TRBV7-6	TRBJ1-2	CASSFGQGPFTF	TGTGCCAGCAGCTTCGGACAGGGCCCGTTTACCTTC
many	-	TRBV28	TRBJ1-5	CASSFNLKGIGSNQPQHF	TGTGCCAGCAGTTTTAATCTTAAAGGGATCGGTAGCAATCAGCCCCAGCATTTT
many	TRBD2	TRBV6-2/TRBV6-3	TRBJ2-1	CASSYPAGVNEQFF	TGTGCCAGCAGTTATCCAGCGGGAGTAAATGAGCAGTTCTTC
few	-	TRBV20-1	TRBJ1-2	CSARDPENYYGYTF	TGCAGTGCTAGAGACCCAGAGAATTACTATGGCTACACCTTC
many	-	TRBV7-9	TRBJ1-1	CASSLGQGAHTEAFF	TGTGCCAGCAGCTTAGGACAAGGGGCCCACACTGAAGCTTTCTTT
few	-	TRBV10-2	TRBJ2-7	CASSDLDWRTRSYEQYF	TGCGCCAGCAGTGACTTGGATTGGCGGACCCGATCCTACGAGCAGTACTTC
many	-	TRBV6-1	TRBJ1-1	CASSEYRAWATEAFF	TGTGCCAGCAGTGAGTACAGGGCTTGGGCCACTGAAGCTTTCTTT
many	-	TRBV5-1	TRBJ1-2	CASSLGRGSLGGYTF	TGCGCCAGCAGCTTGGGTAGGGGATCACTTGGTGGCTACACCTTC
many	-	TRBV12-3/TRBV12-4	TRBJ1-5	CASSLGQQQPQHF	TGTGCCAGCAGTTTAGGACAGCAACAGCCCCAGCATTTT
many	-	TRBV12-3/TRBV12-4	TRBJ2-6	CASSIQEPVPSGANVLTF	TGTGCCAGCAGCATCCAAGAACCGGTGCCTTCTGGGGCCAACGTCCTGACTTTC
many	-	TRBV20-1	TRBJ1-6	CSARDLTKNSPLHF	TGCAGTGCTAGAGATCTGACTAAGAATTCACCCCTCCACTTT
many	TRBD1	TRBV20-1	TRBJ1-2	CSASDRAQYGYTF	TGCAGTGCTTCGGACAGGGCCCAATATGGCTACACCTTC
many	-	TRBV7-2	TRBJ2-2	CASSLELTTGELFF	TGTGCCAGCAGCTTAGAGTTGACTACCGGGGAGCTGTTTTTT
many	-	TRBV20-1	TRBJ1-1	CSARDLQELEAFF	TGCAGTGCTAGAGATCTTCAGGAACTTGAAGCTTTCTTT
many	-	TRBV11-3	TRBJ2-2	CASSLGRESGELFF	TGTGCCAGCAGCTTAGGCAGGGAATCCGGGGAGCTGTTTTTT
once	-	TRBV7-6	TRBJ2-3	CASSTTDTTYF	TGTGCCAGCAGCACCACAGATACGACGTATTTT
many	TRBD2	TRBV5-1	TRBJ2-3	CASRLTSAGLADTQYF	TGCGCCAGCAGATTAACTAGCGCCGGTCTCGCAGATACGCAGTATTTT